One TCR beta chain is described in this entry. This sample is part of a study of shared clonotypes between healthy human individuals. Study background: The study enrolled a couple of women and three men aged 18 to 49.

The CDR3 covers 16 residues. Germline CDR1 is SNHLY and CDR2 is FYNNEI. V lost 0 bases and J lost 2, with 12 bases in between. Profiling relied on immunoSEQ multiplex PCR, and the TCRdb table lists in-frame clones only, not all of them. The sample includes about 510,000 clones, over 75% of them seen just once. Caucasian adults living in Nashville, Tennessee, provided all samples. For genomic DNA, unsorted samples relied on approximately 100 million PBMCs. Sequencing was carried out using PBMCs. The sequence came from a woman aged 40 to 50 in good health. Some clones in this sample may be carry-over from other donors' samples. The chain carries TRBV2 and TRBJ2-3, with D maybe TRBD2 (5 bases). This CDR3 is CASSEAQAGNTDTQYF. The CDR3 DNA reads TGTGCCAGCAGTGAAGCGCAGGCGGGCAACACAGATACGCAGTATTTT.